This T cell receptor beta chain derives from a study of human T cells and chemical hapten exposure (dated by TCRdb to the early 2020s). Broadly, across the study: For sensitization, 2% DPC in acetone was applied to an approximately 2 cm by approximately 2 cm area of upper inner arm skin. The mostly female patient cohort included alopecia areata with under or over 50% scalp involvement, alopecia totalis and alopecia universalis. Patch testing was done on the upper back using Finn chambers containing 0.01% DPC, and results were scored after 6 days according to International Contact Dermatitis Research Group standards. Libraries were combined into a pool for sequencing, and differences in TCR yield between samples came mainly from small differences in library volumes within the pool. Throughout the roughly 25-week study period, patients were also given weekly therapeutic DPC doses on the scalp. For every blood RNA sample, sequencing covered both the TCR alpha and TCR beta chains. Approximately 30 alopecia patients provided blood for TCR sequencing at one to four time points (pre-sensitization, 2, 6 and 24 weeks). Blood samples were taken from patients before sensitization (week 0) and then at 2, 6 and about 24 weeks after DPC sensitization. The study tracked peripheral blood TCR repertoire changes in vivo during primary and secondary sensitization to the hapten diphenylcyclopropenone (DPC) in alopecia patients. Summary of the overall study and its limitations: Expanded TCRs formed significantly more large CDR3 similarity clusters than pre-sensitization or healthy control sets, consistent with antigen-driven responses. DPC sensitization did not change the number of TCRs with a frequency above 1 in 1000, and there was no evidence of changes in global repertoire structure. Because every patient had alopecia, a presumed autoimmune disease, the patients' immune response might differ from that of healthy individuals. The number of PT1 expanded TCRs positively correlated with patch test score, significant at thresholds 8, 16 and 32 but not 4. Repeated subsampling changed both the strength of the expansion versus patch-test correlation and the threshold at which the correlation became significant.

The library was obtained by RACE. Sequencer: NextSeq 500. During library preparation, unique molecular identifiers were attached to individual cDNA molecules so that TCRs could be counted in a quantitative, reproducible way. Processing in the source paper ran as follows. Samples had a median of about 96,000 TCRs, with a range from about 23,224 to 700,000. The Decombinator software suite was used to annotate the V, J and CDR3 of the TCR reads. Every sample was subsampled to the same number of TCRs (28,000) for the PS versus PT1 abundance plots. TCRs were defined as expanded if absent before sensitization and observed at least eight times at the 2-week time point. Using fastp at Q25 and MiXCR, TCRdb reprocessed the public reads and kept productive beta chains. Rows are unified per CDR3 protein, each entry keeping the most common DNA and genes. These V and J calls derive from TCRdb rather than the authors' analysis. The sample table records about 50,000 distinct CDR3 sequences; approximately 10% of these occur just once. The ten largest clones represent roughly a tenth of the sample.

The germline V gene sets CDR1 to MGHDK and CDR2 to SYGVNS. V trim: 5 bases; J trim: 4 bases; unmatched bases: 1. Measured from the cysteine to the phenylalanine, the CDR3 is 12 residues long. Of the read, only the CDR3 DNA is kept; its 36 bases are in frame from base 1. About this clonotype: The specificity of this receptor is unknown. It has no much larger one-base neighbor in the sample; base qualities were not kept.

In light of the paper, this sample's time point label describes: pre-sensitization, week 0. The sample's treatment or condition, from its label and the paper: therapeutic diphenylcyclopropenone sensitization with weekly scalp DPC. Total RNA was extracted from unfractionated whole blood collected in Tempus Blood RNA tubes. At each patch-test visit, blood was drawn before the patch test was applied. To be eligible, patients had to be aged 18 to 70, diagnosed with alopecia and judged suitable for DPC therapy, while pregnant patients were excluded. The input for sequencing was whole blood, taken in connection with sensitization to the hapten diphenylcyclopropenone (DPC). This receptor was identified in a woman aged 30 to 39 with alopecia areata. Some clones in this sample may be carry-over from other donors' samples. The sequence joins TRBV25-1 to TRBJ2-5; 7 central nucleotides agree with TRBD2. The CDR3 reads CASSRGGETQYF. The nucleotides read TGTGCCAGCAGTCGCGGGGGAGAGACCCAGTACTTC.